This T cell receptor beta chain was recorded in a study of OX40 agonist ivuxolimab in advanced cancers. The study in broad terms: The costimulatory receptor OX40 (CD134) was targeted by ivuxolimab, a fully human IgG2 agonistic monoclonal antibody. Intravenous ivuxolimab was administered to patients every 2 weeks at six dose levels: 0.01, 0.1, 0.3, 1.5, 3 and 10 mg/kg. Of the approximately 53 patients in dose escalation, some 20 had hepatocellular carcinoma, roughly 15 had melanoma, 9 had renal cell carcinoma and 9 had head and neck cancer. In the dose-escalation cohort, about four fifths of patients were male, and the mean age was 60 years with a range of about 20 to 79. Patients were allowed to have had prior anti-PD-1, anti-PD-L1 or anti-CTLA-4 therapy, and approximately 40% of the dose-escalation patients had been treated with checkpoint inhibitors. Partial responses occurred in three dose-escalation patients, of whom one had hepatocellular carcinoma and two had cutaneous melanoma. The point of sequencing TCRbeta in the periphery was to test whether ivuxolimab changed TCR sequence diversity and drove clonal T-cell expansion. The paper describes the monotherapy dose-escalation part (N of about 50 patients) of the phase I trial of ivuxolimab.

Genomic DNA was extracted from sorted cells for sequencing of the TCRbeta CDR3 region. The immunoSEQ Assay was used for sequencing of TCRbeta CDR3 regions. This is the immuneACCESS table as TCRdb keeps it, with only in-frame sequences that have V and J called. A part of the clones is gone; compared with another copy, unresolved V genes explain less than half, and the rest is unexplained. The sample profile shows about 59,000 clones; 75% to 90% of them were found once. The ten largest clones capture around 0.35% of the sample. In the case of this clone: Its binding antigen is unknown. No base quality information exists; no much larger clone differs at one position.

From the cysteine through the phenylalanine, the CDR3 covers 16 amino acids. Only CDR3 DNA remains: 48 bases, in frame from the first base. V loses 5 bases at its end and J loses 2 bases; junction bases beyond the gene matches: 10. The germline V gene (reference sequence) gives CDR1 as LNHNV and CDR2 as YYDKDF. The paper as a whole reports these results and caveats: In the 0.1-3.0 mg/kg groups, partial responders were among the patients with the lowest normalized peripheral clonal expansion, particularly in CD8+ T cells. Clonal expansion of both CD4+ and CD8+ blood T cells was observed from baseline to week 6 at doses 0.1 to 3.0 mg/kg. After ivuxolimab, CD8+ T cells had more expanded clones than CD4+ T cells on average. Low levels of normalized T-cell clonal expansion were also seen in some patients who did not respond. The antigen specificity of the peripheral T cells that underwent clonal expansion was not determined.

Patients with a history of autoimmune disease or receiving systemic immunosuppression were excluded from the trial. Peripheral blood for TCR sequencing was collected from all dose cohorts at baseline, on cycle 4 day 1, and on cycle 7 day 1. Samples were obtained from an open-label, multicenter, first-in-human phase I dose-escalation trial of ivuxolimab. Adults with locally advanced or metastatic head and neck squamous cell, hepatocellular, melanoma or renal cell carcinoma were enrolled in the trial. Before TCR sequencing, CD4+ and CD8+ T cells were separately sorted from peripheral blood. This receptor was obtained from an adult with an advanced solid tumor such as melanoma, head and neck, liver or kidney cancer. In this chain, TRBV15 is recombined with TRBJ2-3, with 7 bases matching TRBD2. This material consisted of CD4+ or CD8+ T cells sorted from blood, taken in a trial of the OX40 agonist ivuxolimab. The CDR3 loop reads CATSGSTSSYTDTQYF. The DNA sequence reads TGTGCCACCAGCGGATCGACTAGCAGCTACACAGATACGCAGTATTTT.